These 27 T cell receptor beta chains came from one sample sequenced in a study of OX40 agonist ivuxolimab in advanced cancers. Generated by immunoSEQ multiplex PCR, the TCRdb table keeps only in-frame clones and is missing some. This sample has about 35,000 clones, with more than 65% found just once. Material: CD4+ or CD8+ T cells sorted from blood, obtained in a trial of the OX40 agonist ivuxolimab. These TCRs come from an adult with an advanced solid tumor such as melanoma, head and neck, liver or kidney cancer.

The CDR3 sequence is CATLKGRDTEAFF. DNA for the CDR3: TGTGCCACCCTAAAGGGGAGGGACACTGAAGCTTTCTTT. The chain is built from TRBV18 and TRBJ1-1; perhaps TRBD1 as D (5 bases). CDR3 length equals 13 residues. Trimming cost V 10 bases and J 3 bases, with 15 bases left between them. CDR1 is KGHSH and CDR2 is LQKENI in the germline V gene. The variable domain in full, completed from reference TRBV18 and TRBJ1-1, reads NAGVMQNPRHLVRRRGQEARLRCSPMKGHSHVYWYRQLPEEGLKFMVYLQKENIIDESGMPKERFSAEFPKEGPSILRIQQVVRGDSAAYFCATLKGRDTEAFFGQGTRLTVV.

This clone is judged medium-sized. The CDR3 sequence: CAREGTSGTGELFF. The CDR3 DNA is TGTGCCCGAGAAGGGACTAGCGGGACCGGGGAGCTGTTTTTT. The chain joins TRBV30 to TRBJ2-2; TRBD2 agrees at 12 bases. There are 14 residues in the CDR3. The trim removed 8 bases at V and 5 bases at J, leaving 6 bases unmatched. Germline V gene data show CDR1 as GTSNPN and CDR2 as SVGIG (reference sequence).

This clone was observed once. The chain joins TRBV28 to TRBJ1-2, with TRBD1 matching over 9 bases. The J segment lost 4 bases and the V segment lost 6 bases, leaving 12 bases of the junction unmatched. Germline V gives CDR1 MDHEN, CDR2 SYDVKM. The CDR3 spans 16 residues. The CDR3 coding sequence is TGTGCCAGCAGCCCCCCCGGGACAGGGTTCATCTATGGCTACACCTTC. Translating it yields CASSPPGTGFIYGYTF.

CDR3 protein: CASSLTGVGGETQYF. The CDR3 DNA sequence: TGTGCCAGCAGCTTAACGGGAGTGGGAGGGGAGACCCAGTACTTC. The chain uses TRBV7-2 and TRBJ2-5, with 7 bases that match TRBD2. Losses at the gene ends were 2 bases for V and 5 bases for J; bases not matched to a gene: 8. There are 15 residues in the CDR3. Germline CDR1 reads SGHTA; CDR2 reads FQGNSA.

This clone was observed once. V is TRBV18 and J is TRBJ2-2, with D maybe TRBD1 (5 bases). The germline CDR1 and CDR2 sequences are KGHSH and LQKENI. CDR3 size: 13 residues. Trimming took 4 bases from V and 9 from J, leaving 12 bases between them. The CDR3 here is CASSLEGVRELFF. The CDR3 DNA follows: TGTGCCAGCTCACTCGAAGGGGTCAGGGAGCTGTTTTTT.

The chain carries TRBV7-6 and TRBJ2-5, with TRBD1 identical over 7 bases. Germline V gene sequence: CDR1 SGHVS, CDR2 FNYEAQ. This CDR3 is 13 amino acids long. Trimming at V came to 1 base and at J to 11 bases, leaving 7 bases not matched to a gene. The CDR3 sequence: CASSLGDREWQYF. Written as DNA, the CDR3 is TGTGCCAGCAGCTTAGGGGACAGAGAATGGCAGTACTTC.

This clone came up once. The rearrangement joins TRBV7-9 to TRBJ2-3, with D tentatively TRBD1 (5 bases). This CDR3 has 17 residues. Per the germline V gene, CDR1 is SEHNR and CDR2 is FQNEAQ (reference sequence). V lost 4 bases to trimming and J lost 0 bases, with 17 bases between them. DNA of the CDR3: TGTGCCAGCAGCTCGTATATACAATGGGGCAGCACAGATACGCAGTATTTT. It encodes CASSSYIQWGSTDTQYF.

The chain couples TRBV18 to TRBJ1-1, with unresolved D. Trimming left V 6 bases short and J 2 bases short, with 10 bases between. This CDR3 spans 13 amino acids. Germline V gene sequence: CDR1 KGHSH, CDR2 LQKENI. The CDR3 DNA is TGTGCCAGCTCCAACGGGCCCAACACTGAAGCTTTCTTT. It yields the protein CASSNGPNTEAFF.

The chain has TRBV30 and TRBJ2-3; 8 bases match TRBD1. Per germline, CDR1 GTSNPN and CDR2 SVGIG (reference sequence). CDR3 length: 13 amino acids. The trim removed 8 bases at V and 2 bases at J, leaving 6 bases unmatched. The CDR3, as DNA: TGTGCCGGTAGGACAGGGCACACAGATACGCAGTATTTT. Amino acid sequence: CAGRTGHTDTQYF.

The chain joins TRBV5-1 to TRBJ1-6; D not certain. The CDR3 length is 14 residues. V was trimmed by 0 bases and J by 7 bases, leaving 8 bases between them. Germline V gene lookup returns CDR1 SGHRS and CDR2 YFSETQ. Here the CDR3 reads CASSLDGRNSPLHF. CDR3 nucleotide sequence: TGCGCCAGCAGCTTGGATGGCAGAAATTCACCCCTCCACTTT.

V usage is TRBV5-1 and J usage is TRBJ2-5; weak D call: TRBD1 (5 bases). CDR3 size: 14 residues. V lost 0 bases and J lost 5, with 11 bases in between. CDR1 is SGHRS and CDR2 is YFSETQ in the germline V gene. CDR3 sequence: CASSLGTPWETQYF. CDR3 coding DNA: TGCGCCAGCAGCTTGGGGACACCATGGGAGACCCAGTACTTC.

The chain combines TRBV21-1 with TRBJ2-5; the table gives TRBD1 as D, unverified against the DNA. The end of the DNA fits TRBJ2-7 better, so the J call may be wrong. TRBV21-1 is marked as a pseudogene. This CDR3 is 17 amino acids long. CDR3 coding DNA: TGTGCCAGCCCCCCGAGGAAAAAATCGAACAGGGGCTACGAGCAGTACTTC. Translation: CASPPRKKSNRGYEQYF.

This chain joins TRBV9 and TRBJ1-1, with 7 bases aligning to TRBD1. The V segment lost 4 bases and the J segment 5 bases; nucleotides outside the gene matches: 5. Germline CDR1 SGDLS, CDR2 YYNGEE. The CDR3 loop spans 13 amino acids. For the CDR3, the DNA is TGTGCCAGCAGCACAGGGGACAGAACTGAAGCTTTCTTT. This codes for CASSTGDRTEAFF.

The chain joins TRBV6-6 to TRBJ2-3; D assignment may be TRBD1 or TRBD2 (5 bases each). V shed 7 bases and J shed 1 base, with 15 bases lying between them. The germline V gene encodes CDR1 MNHNY and CDR2 SVGAGI (reference sequence). The CDR3 is 15 amino acids. The chain's CDR3 is CASKRTIGGTDTQYF. For the CDR3, the DNA is TGTGCCAGCAAGCGGACAATTGGGGGCACAGATACGCAGTATTTT.

J is TRBJ1-1 and V is TRBV10-3; D is perhaps TRBD1 (5 bases). The CDR3 has 13 residues. Trimming stripped 6 bases from V and 2 bases from J, with 10 bases between. The germline V gene has CDR1 ENHRY and CDR2 SYGVKD. The CDR3 sequence: CAIRLRDNTEAFF. The CDR3 DNA is TGTGCCATCAGGCTCCGGGACAACACTGAAGCTTTCTTT.

The rearrangement links TRBV9 to TRBJ1-6, with TRBD1 matching 7 bases. The CDR3 runs 15 residues. The germline gives CDR1 SGDLS, CDR2 YYNGEE. With 0 bases clipped from V and 9 bases from J, the junction kept 6 bases outside the gene matches. CDR3: CASSVAGDSASPLHF. The CDR3 bases are TGTGCCAGCAGCGTAGCGGGGGACAGTGCTTCACCCCTCCACTTT.

The chain is built from TRBV30 and TRBJ2-1; 10 positions agree with TRBD2. V was clipped by 5 bases and J by 8 bases; unmatched bases: 9. CDR1 GTSNPN and CDR2 SVGIG come from the germline V gene (reference sequence). The CDR3 is 14 residues long. CDR3: CAWGAGGLSYEQFF. As DNA, the CDR3 is TGTGCCTGGGGAGCGGGGGGGCTTTCATATGAGCAGTTCTTC.

This clone was observed a handful of times. The CDR3 protein is CASSLLGQGLMNTEAFF. The CDR3 DNA follows: TGCGCCAGCAGCTTGCTGGGACAGGGTCTCATGAACACTGAAGCTTTCTTT. This chain uses TRBV5-1 with TRBJ1-1; the match to TRBD1 covers 9 bases. The germline gives CDR1 SGHRS, CDR2 YFSETQ. The V segment lost 1 base and the J segment 0 bases; nucleotides outside the gene matches: 7. The CDR3 spans 17 residues.

This chain uses TRBV6-6 with TRBJ2-7; tentative D call: TRBD2 (5 bases). This CDR3 has 13 residues. Trimming removed 5 bases at V and 2 bases at J, with 10 bases between. Germline V gene lookup returns CDR1 MNHNY and CDR2 SVGAGI (reference sequence). DNA for the CDR3: TGTGCCAGCAGTCTATGGGAGACCTACGAGCAGTACTTC. Protein product: CASSLWETYEQYF.

This clone showed up just once. This chain joins TRBV15 and TRBJ2-2; TRBD1 aligns across 9 bases. The CDR3 covers 16 residues. The V and J ends lost 0 bases and 4 bases, in that order; junction bases with no gene match: 3. The V gene's germline CDR1 is LNHNV and CDR2 YYDKDF (reference sequence). This CDR3 reads CATSREQGAGTGELFF. For the CDR3, the DNA is TGTGCCACCAGCAGAGAACAGGGGGCGGGCACCGGGGAGCTGTTTTTT.

The V call is TRBV15, the J call TRBJ2-4, with D perhaps matching TRBD1 or TRBD2 (6 bases each). Trimming pared 3 bases from V and 4 bases from J, leaving 16 bases between. The CDR3 runs 16 residues. Per germline, CDR1 LNHNV and CDR2 YYDKDF (reference sequence). In DNA form, the CDR3 reads TGTGCCACCAGCAGTAAAAGGGGGGACATGAAAAACATTCAGTACTTC. It specifies CATSSKRGDMKNIQYF.

The V gene is TRBV19, the J gene TRBJ2-3; the match to TRBD2 covers 13 bases. V lost 8 bases and J lost 6; bases outside the gene matches: 8. This CDR3 comprises 15 residues. Germline V CDR1 and CDR2: LNHDA, SQIVND (reference sequence). CDR3 loop: CASRTSGGWLDTQYF. The DNA of the CDR3 is TGTGCCAGTCGGACTAGCGGGGGATGGTTGGATACGCAGTATTTT.

The chain links TRBV6-5 to TRBJ2-1, with TRBD2 matching 8 bases. This CDR3 has 15 amino acids. Germline CDR1 is MNHEY and CDR2 is SVGAGI. The trim removed 0 bases at V and 8 bases at J, leaving 6 bases unmatched. In DNA, the CDR3 is TGTGCCAGCAGTTACTCTTTAGGAGCGGGAGATGAGCAGTTCTTC. Residues: CASSYSLGAGDEQFF.

By share, this clone counts as medium-sized (0.01 to 0.1%). The gene calls are TRBV7-2 and TRBJ1-3; maybe TRBD1 (6 bases). Deletions cut 4 bases from V and 6 bases from J, with 13 bases between. CDR3 size: 14 residues. Germline-derived CDR1 and CDR2 are SGHTA and FQGNSA. The CDR3 DNA follows: TGTGCCAGCAGCTACTCAGGGGCCCAAAACACCATATATTTT. This gives the protein CASSYSGAQNTIYF.

This clone was seen once. A read error may produce the germline difference seen at one junction end. The CDR3 spells CASSPAGIQEAQINYGYTF. The DNA of the CDR3 is TGTGCTAGCAGCCCCGCGGGGATACAGGAAGCCCAAATTAACTATGGCTACACCTTC. The chain is built from TRBV7-7 and TRBJ1-2, with D possibly matching TRBD1 (5 bases). CDR1 and CDR2 (germline): SSHAT, FNYEAQ (reference sequence). This CDR3 spans 19 amino acids.

The chain has TRBV4-2 and TRBJ1-5; 8 positions match TRBD1. Per the germline V gene, CDR1 is LGHNA and CDR2 is YNFKEQ. The CDR3 spans 16 residues. Losses at the gene ends were 0 bases for V and 5 bases for J; bases not matched to a gene: 6. In DNA, the CDR3 is TGTGCCAGCAGCCAAGATGGGGACAGGATCGATCAGCCCCAGCATTTT. Translated: CASSQDGDRIDQPQHF.

The chain links TRBV2 to TRBJ2-1; no firm D call. This CDR3 spans 15 amino acids. The germline gives CDR1 SNHLY, CDR2 FYNNEI. The V gene lost 6 bases and the J gene lost 5 bases, with 17 bases spanning the gap. The DNA for the CDR3 is TGTGCCAGCAGCCGCCGCCTCCTCTGGGACAATGAGCAGTTCTTC. It is translated as CASSRRLLWDNEQFF. Supplemented by reference TRBV2 and TRBJ2-1, the full variable domain reads EPEVTQTPSHQVTQMGQEVILRCVPISNHLYFYWYRQILGQKVEFLVSFYNNEISEKSEIFDDQFSVERPDGSNFTLKIRSTKLEDSAMYFCASSRRLLWDNEQFFGPGTRLTVL.